This T cell receptor beta chain was recorded in a study of cytomegalovirus exposure and HLA in healthy donors. Study-level results: The authors judged a highly shared variant cluster likely a sequencing artifact.

CDR1 is MNHNS, CDR2 SASEGT, per germline. This CDR3 is 13 amino acids long. In the PCR, 60 Vbeta and 13 Jbeta primers were used. Sequencing used immunoSEQ multiplex PCR; TCRdb keeps in-frame clones, though not all of them. Of about 140,000 clones in the sample, about 80% were seen once. As for this clone: Its target is unknown.

This chain uses TRBV6-1 with TRBJ1-1; the D is unclear. The material sequenced was PBMCs. The sequence derives from a woman in her late teens or twenties in good health and CMV-seropositive. This CDR3 is CASKAGLNTEAFF. In DNA, the CDR3 is TGTGCTTCCAAAGCCGGTCTGAACACTGAAGCTTTCTTT.